The clone carrying this TCR beta chain has a count of ten or more. Its antigen remains unidentified. Trimming pared 3 bases from V and 7 bases from J, leaving 13 bases between. The CDR3 totals 13 residues. Germline lookup yields CDR1 SGHRS and CDR2 YFSETQ. The record originates from a study of spatial heterogeneity in lung cancer. Study-wide background: In tumor regions TCR transcript counts correlated strongly with a matched bulk RNA-seq T cell module score. General study results and limits: Higher tumor mutation counts went along with higher counts of expanded intratumoral alpha and beta TCRs.

Time point given: sample taken at primary tumor resection. There were 70 to 80 donors, all of them untreated patients with early-stage non-small cell lung cancer. In each case, whole RNA from tumor, nontumor lung or frozen PBMC was sequenced unsorted. TCRdb analysed the 5' RACE reads with MiXCR anew, one entry per CDR3 protein. The sample yields just over 8,000 distinct CDR3 sequences, about 9.3% seen once. This receptor was taken from a male donor with early-stage non-small cell lung cancer. The sample was lung tumor tissue, taken at surgery. This chain joins TRBV5-1 and TRBJ1-1; weak D call: TRBD1 (5 bases). The DNA of the CDR3 is TGCGCCAGCAGCTGGGGGGGGGAAAATGAAGCTTTCTTT. It is translated as CASSWGGENEAFF.